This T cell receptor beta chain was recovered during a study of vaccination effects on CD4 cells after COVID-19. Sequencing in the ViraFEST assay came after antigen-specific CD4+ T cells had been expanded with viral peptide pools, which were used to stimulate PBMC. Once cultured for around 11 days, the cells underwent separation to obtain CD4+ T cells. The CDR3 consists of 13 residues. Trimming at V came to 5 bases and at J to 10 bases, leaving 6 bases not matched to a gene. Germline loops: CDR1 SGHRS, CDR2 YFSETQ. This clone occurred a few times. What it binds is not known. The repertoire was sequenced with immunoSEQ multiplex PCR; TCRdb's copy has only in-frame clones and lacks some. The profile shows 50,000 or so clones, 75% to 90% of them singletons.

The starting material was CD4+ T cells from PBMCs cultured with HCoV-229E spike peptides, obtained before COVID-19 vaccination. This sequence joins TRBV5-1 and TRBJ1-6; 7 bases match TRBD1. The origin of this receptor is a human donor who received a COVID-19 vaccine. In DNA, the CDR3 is TGCGCCAGCAGGGAGGACAGGCCGTCACCCCTCCACTTT. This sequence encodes CASREDRPSPLHF.